The 19 T cell receptor beta chains below were found in one sample sequenced in a study of T-cell reconstitution after alpha-beta-depleted transplantation in children. Using unique molecular identifiers, the investigators prepared the TCRbeta library. TCRdb analysed the PCR reads with MiXCR anew, one entry per CDR3 protein. Of 350,000 to 500,000 distinct CDR3 sequences in the sample, around two fifths are singletons; the top ten hold under 35%. The specimen comprised PBMCs, sampled before TCRalphabeta/CD19-depleted stem cell transplant. Every receptor here comes from a girl aged 2 to 9 with aplastic anemia, due to receive a stem cell transplant.

This clonotype was recorded many times. The chain uses TRBV20-1 and TRBJ2-5, with 8 bases lining up with TRBD1. Germline V gene data show CDR1 as DFQATT and CDR2 as SNEGSKA (reference sequence). V trimming: 6 bases; J trimming: 4 bases; junction bases outside the gene matches: 4. This CDR3 has 12 amino acids. CDR3 residues: CSAPTGGETQYF. The DNA of the CDR3 is TGCAGTGCACCCACAGGGGGAGAGACCCAGTACTTC.

The V and J genes are TRBV6-6 and TRBJ2-3; unclear D gene. The CDR3 spans 13 residues. V lost 6 bases, J lost 5 bases, and 12 bases lay in between. Germline CDR1 and CDR2: MNHNY and SVGAGI (reference sequence). The CDR3 loop reads CASRQLGEDTQYF. CDR3 DNA sequence: TGTGCCAGCAGGCAATTAGGAGAAGATACGCAGTATTTT.

There are many counts of this clonotype. The chain is built from TRBV7-9 and TRBJ2-7; D might be TRBD2 (5 bases). This CDR3 contains 14 residues. Germline V gene sequence: CDR1 SEHNR, CDR2 FQNEAQ (reference sequence). Trimming pared 5 bases from V and 0 bases from J, leaving 11 bases between. The CDR3 loop is CASSQTTDSYEQYF. The CDR3 coding sequence is TGTGCCAGCAGCCAGACTACGGACTCCTACGAGCAGTACTTC.

This clonotype has at least ten counts. The chain carries TRBV16 and TRBJ2-7, with TRBD1 matching 8 bases. V trimming: 3 bases; J trimming: 0 bases; junction bases outside the gene matches: 4. This CDR3 spans 15 amino acids. Germline CDR1 reads KGHSY; CDR2 reads FQNENV. CDR3 DNA sequence: TGTGCCAGCAGCCAGGGACAGGCACTCTCCTACGAGCAGTACTTC. Encoded protein: CASSQGQALSYEQYF.

The chain links TRBV29-1 to TRBJ2-5, with a weak D call TRBD2 (5 bases). From germline, CDR1 is SQVTM and CDR2 ANQGSEA. CDR3 length equals 12 residues. The V and J ends lost 0 bases and 5 bases respectively, with 7 bases between them. CDR3 sequence: CSVEEGVETQYF. The CDR3 DNA reads as TGCAGCGTTGAAGAGGGAGTGGAGACCCAGTACTTC.

This clonotype came up a few times. The chain uses TRBV5-1 and TRBJ2-5; 11 bases align to TRBD1. Germline assignment: CDR1 SGHRS and CDR2 YFSETQ. CDR3 size: 16 residues. The J segment lost 4 bases and the V segment lost 3 bases, leaving 8 bases of the junction unmatched. The CDR3 loop is CASSYSGQGVGETQYF. Here the CDR3 DNA reads TGCGCCAGCAGCTATTCGGGACAGGGGGTTGGAGAGACCCAGTACTTC. Looking up the rest from reference TRBV5-1 and TRBJ2-5 gives the full variable domain: KAGVTQTPRYLIKTRGQQVTLSCSPISGHRSVSWYQQTPGQGLQFLFEYFSETQRNKGNFPGRFSGRQFSNSRSEMNVSTLELGDSALYLCASSYSGQGVGETQYFGPGTRLLVL.

This chain uses TRBV5-6 with TRBJ2-1; 10 bases map to TRBD1. CDR3 length: 17 amino acids. Germline CDR1 SGHDT, CDR2 YYEEEE. Trimming cost V 3 bases and J 8 bases; bases outside gene matches: 14. The CDR3 region is CASSSLQTGGRWDEQFF. CDR3 nucleotide sequence: TGTGCCAGCAGCTCTCTCCAGACAGGGGGCCGTTGGGATGAGCAGTTCTTC.

This sequence joins TRBV20-1 and TRBJ1-5, with a possible D match to TRBD1 (6 bases). The V gene lost 3 bases and the J gene lost 0 bases, with 9 bases spanning the gap. There are 14 residues in the CDR3. Germline V CDR1 and CDR2: DFQATT, SNEGSKA (reference sequence). CDR3 nucleotide sequence: TGCAGTGCTAGGATGGGGGCTAGCAATCAGCCCCAGCATTTT. Its protein is CSARMGASNQPQHF.

This clonotype was found many times. The chain couples TRBV6-2 or TRBV6-3 to TRBJ2-3, with TRBD2 identical over 12 bases. Per the germline V gene, CDR1 is MNHEY and CDR2 is SVGEGT. The CDR3 is made up of 20 amino acids. V gave up 5 bases and J gave up 1 base; unmatched junction bases: 16. The CDR3 loop reads CASSHTPLTSGRRGTDTQYF. In nucleotides, the CDR3 is TGTGCCAGCAGTCACACCCCATTGACTAGCGGGAGAAGGGGCACAGATACGCAGTATTTT.

This clonotype was counted between two and nine times. The CDR3 region is CASSPSGQNTGELFF. The CDR3 DNA follows: TGTGCCAGCAGTCCTAGCGGACAGAACACCGGGGAGCTGTTTTTT. V and J are TRBV27 and TRBJ2-2; 7 nucleotides agree with TRBD2. Germline V gene sequence: CDR1 MNHEY, CDR2 SMNVEV (reference sequence). The CDR3 totals 15 residues. V trimming: 5 bases; J trimming: 1 base; junction bases outside the gene matches: 4.

Many counts were recorded for this clonotype. This sequence joins TRBV5-1 and TRBJ1-1; D is perhaps TRBD1 (6 bases). V lost 4 bases, J lost 7 bases, and 17 bases lay in between. The germline V gene encodes CDR1 SGHRS and CDR2 YFSETQ. The CDR3 covers 14 residues. The chain's CDR3 is CASSDAGTSLEAFF. For the CDR3, the DNA is TGCGCCAGCAGCGATGCCGGGACATCCCTTGAAGCTTTCTTT.

This clonotype occurred a few times. The chain has TRBV10-1 and TRBJ2-1, with 15 bases lining up with TRBD2. This CDR3 is built from 16 residues. V gave up 4 bases and J gave up 9 bases; unmatched junction bases: 7. The germline V gene encodes CDR1 WNHNN and CDR2 SYGVQD (reference sequence). CDR3 region: CASSAGTSGRQVEQFF. The CDR3 DNA is TGCGCCAGCAGTGCCGGGACTAGCGGGAGGCAGGTTGAGCAGTTCTTC.

This clonotype was detected many times. The genes are TRBV29-1 and TRBJ1-4, with 8 bases identical to TRBD1. Germline loops: CDR1 SQVTM, CDR2 ANQGSEA. This CDR3 is built from 14 residues. V lost 5 bases, J lost 2 bases, and 4 bases stayed unmatched. The CDR3 coding sequence is TGCAGCGTTAGCAGGGGGCAGACTAATGAAAAACTGTTTTTT. Translated, it gives CSVSRGQTNEKLFF.

This clonotype came up a few times. Germline is not matched at one junction end, which may reflect a read error. This chain links TRBV14 with TRBJ2-2; D not resolved. CDR3 length: 14 amino acids. Germline CDR1 and CDR2: SGHDN and FVKESK. The CDR3 region is CASSQVEYTGELFF. The CDR3 bases are TGTGCCAGCAGCCAAGTAGAATACACGGGGGAGCTGTTTTTT.

This clonotype was seen many times. V is TRBV20-1 and J is TRBJ2-2; D ambiguous. V lost 7 bases and J lost 0, with 9 bases in between. Germline-derived CDR1 and CDR2 are DFQATT and SNEGSKA (reference sequence). This CDR3 has 13 amino acids. The CDR3 bases are TGCAGTGTCGGCGGACCGAACACCGGGGAGCTGTTTTTT. Protein product: CSVGGPNTGELFF.

V usage is TRBV18 and J usage is TRBJ2-1, with 13 bases matching TRBD2. The CDR3 covers 16 residues. Germline-derived CDR1 and CDR2 are KGHSH and LQKENI. Unmatched junction bases numbered 6, after V lost 3 bases and J lost 7 bases. CDR3 sequence (DNA): TGTGCCAGCTCACCGATCCGGACTAGCGGGAGAAATGAGCAGTTCTTC. Protein sequence: CASSPIRTSGRNEQFF.

CDR3 bases: TGTGCCAGCAGTTACGGTTGGGCAGGGATGAATGGCTACACCTTC. It yields the protein CASSYGWAGMNGYTF. This chain links TRBV6-5 with TRBJ1-2; tentative D call: TRBD1 (5 bases). CDR1 is MNHEY, CDR2 SVGAGI, per germline. Trimming removed 2 bases at V and 6 bases at J, with 16 bases between. This CDR3 is 15 amino acids long.

The chain is built from TRBV6-5 and TRBJ2-7; 7 bases are a match to TRBD1. Germline trimming cut 5 bases from V and 5 bases from J; bases unmatched to any gene: 12. Germline CDR1 MNHEY, CDR2 SVGAGI. CDR3 length: 15 amino acids. The CDR3 sequence: CASSTRDRQINEQYF. In DNA form, the CDR3 reads TGTGCCAGCAGTACTAGGGACAGACAAATAAACGAGCAGTACTTC.

The rearrangement uses TRBV4-1 and TRBJ1-1, with TRBD1 matching over 8 bases. The CDR3 totals 18 residues. The V segment lost 1 base and the J segment 1 base; nucleotides outside the gene matches: 11. Germline CDR1 MGHRA, CDR2 YSYEKL. CDR3 sequence reads: CASSQVKSTGARNTEAFF. In nucleotides, the CDR3 is TGCGCCAGCAGCCAAGTCAAGTCGACAGGGGCAAGGAACACTGAAGCTTTCTTT.